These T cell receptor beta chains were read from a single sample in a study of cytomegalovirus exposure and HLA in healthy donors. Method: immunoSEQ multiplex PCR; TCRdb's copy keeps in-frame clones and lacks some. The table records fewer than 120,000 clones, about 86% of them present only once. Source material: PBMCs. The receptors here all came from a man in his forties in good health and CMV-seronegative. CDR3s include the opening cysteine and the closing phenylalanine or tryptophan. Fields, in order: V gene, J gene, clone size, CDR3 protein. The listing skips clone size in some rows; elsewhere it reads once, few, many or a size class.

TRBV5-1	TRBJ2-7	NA	CASSLGGSSYEQYF
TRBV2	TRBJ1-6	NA	CASSLSNSPLHF
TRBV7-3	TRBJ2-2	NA	CASSLMSGTGELFF
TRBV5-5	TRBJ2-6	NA	CASSLATNSGANVLTF
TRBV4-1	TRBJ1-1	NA	CASSGSPTATGGTEAFF
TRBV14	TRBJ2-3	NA	CASRMRSTDTQYF
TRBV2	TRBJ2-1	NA	CASSGDNNEQFF
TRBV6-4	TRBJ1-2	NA	CASSHSGTGGSNYGYTF
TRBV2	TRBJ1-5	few	CASSEDRVYQPQHF
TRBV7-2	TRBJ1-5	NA	CASSLRQGSGQPQHF
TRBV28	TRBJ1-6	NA	CASSFGGGTSPLHF
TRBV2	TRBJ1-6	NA	CASGERRLQGGPLHF
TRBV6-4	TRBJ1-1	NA	CASSDRGSTEAFF
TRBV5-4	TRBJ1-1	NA	CASSSPMNTEAFF
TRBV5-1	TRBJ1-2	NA	CASSPAPDRYYGYTF
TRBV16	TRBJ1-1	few	CASSPTGTGGTEAFF
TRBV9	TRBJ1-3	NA	CASSVGALNTIYF
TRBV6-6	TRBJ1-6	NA	CASRGANSPLHF
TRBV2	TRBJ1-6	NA	CASRETAPNSPLHF
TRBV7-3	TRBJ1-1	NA	CASSTATGNTEAFF
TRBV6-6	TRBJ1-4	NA	CASATTNEKLFF
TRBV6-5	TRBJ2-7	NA	CASSYSGLGQGVYF
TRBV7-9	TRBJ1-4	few	CASSLKGAGEKLFF
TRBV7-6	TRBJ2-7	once	CASSATGNSYEQYF
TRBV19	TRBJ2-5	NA	CASSLGAKYQETQYF